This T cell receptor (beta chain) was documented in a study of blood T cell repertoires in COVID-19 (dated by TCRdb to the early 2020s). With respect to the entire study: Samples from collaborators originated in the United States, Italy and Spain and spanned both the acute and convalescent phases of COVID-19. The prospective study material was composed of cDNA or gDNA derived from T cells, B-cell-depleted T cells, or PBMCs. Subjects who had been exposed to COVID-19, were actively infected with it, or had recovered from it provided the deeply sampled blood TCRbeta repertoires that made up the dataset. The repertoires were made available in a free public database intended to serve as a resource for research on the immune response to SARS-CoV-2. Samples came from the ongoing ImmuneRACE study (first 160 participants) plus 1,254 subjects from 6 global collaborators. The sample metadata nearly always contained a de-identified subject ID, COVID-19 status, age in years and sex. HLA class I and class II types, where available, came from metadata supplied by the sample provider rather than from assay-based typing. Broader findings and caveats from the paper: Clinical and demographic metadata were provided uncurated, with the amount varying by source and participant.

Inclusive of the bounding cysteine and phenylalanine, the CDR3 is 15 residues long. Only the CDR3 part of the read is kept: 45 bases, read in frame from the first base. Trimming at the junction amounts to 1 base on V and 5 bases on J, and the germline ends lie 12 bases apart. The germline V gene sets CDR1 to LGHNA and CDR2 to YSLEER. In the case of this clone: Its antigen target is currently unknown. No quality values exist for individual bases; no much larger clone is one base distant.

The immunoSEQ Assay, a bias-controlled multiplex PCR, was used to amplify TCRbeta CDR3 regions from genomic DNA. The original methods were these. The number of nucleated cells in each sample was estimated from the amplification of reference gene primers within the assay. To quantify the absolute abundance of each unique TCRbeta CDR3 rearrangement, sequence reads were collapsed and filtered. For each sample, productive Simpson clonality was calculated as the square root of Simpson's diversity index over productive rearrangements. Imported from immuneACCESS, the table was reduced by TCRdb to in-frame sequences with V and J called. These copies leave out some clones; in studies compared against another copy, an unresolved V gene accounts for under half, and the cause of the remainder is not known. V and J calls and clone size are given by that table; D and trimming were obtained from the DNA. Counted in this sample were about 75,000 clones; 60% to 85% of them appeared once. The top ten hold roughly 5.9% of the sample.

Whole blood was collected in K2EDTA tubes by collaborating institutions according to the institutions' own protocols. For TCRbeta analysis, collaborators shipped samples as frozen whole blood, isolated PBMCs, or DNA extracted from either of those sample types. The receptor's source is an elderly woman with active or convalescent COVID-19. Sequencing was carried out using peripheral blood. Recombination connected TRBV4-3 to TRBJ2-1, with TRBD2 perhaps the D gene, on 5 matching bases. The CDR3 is CASSQGRDYDNEQFF. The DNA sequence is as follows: TGCGCCAGCAGCCAAGGACGGGATTACGACAATGAGCAGTTCTTC.